This TCR beta chain came from a study of vaccination effects on CD4 cells after COVID-19. Data came from immunoSEQ multiplex PCR; TCRdb stores just in-frame clones and leaves some out. The repertoire holds roughly 67,000 clones, with about 79% as singletons. The CDR3 extends over 14 amino acids. From germline, CDR1 is MNHEY and CDR2 SVGAGI. Deletions cut 5 bases from V and 6 bases from J, with 15 bases between. In the ViraFEST assay, antigen-specific CD4+ clonotypes were identified by expansion after peptide-pool stimulation. At the end of over 8 days of culture, CD4+ T cells were isolated. According to the study, vaccine recipients showed no prior SARS-CoV-2 infection and negative nucleocapsid antibodies. As regards this clone: The antigen is undetermined.

The genes are TRBV6-5 and TRBJ2-3; perhaps TRBD2 as D (6 bases). This sample comprised CD4+ T cells from PBMCs cultured with SARS-CoV-2 spike peptides, obtained before COVID-19 vaccination. The receptor's source is a human donor who received a COVID-19 vaccine. In nucleotides, the CDR3 is TGTGCCAGCAGTATAGGAGGGTATCTGGATACGCAGTATTTT. This sequence encodes CASSIGGYLDTQYF.